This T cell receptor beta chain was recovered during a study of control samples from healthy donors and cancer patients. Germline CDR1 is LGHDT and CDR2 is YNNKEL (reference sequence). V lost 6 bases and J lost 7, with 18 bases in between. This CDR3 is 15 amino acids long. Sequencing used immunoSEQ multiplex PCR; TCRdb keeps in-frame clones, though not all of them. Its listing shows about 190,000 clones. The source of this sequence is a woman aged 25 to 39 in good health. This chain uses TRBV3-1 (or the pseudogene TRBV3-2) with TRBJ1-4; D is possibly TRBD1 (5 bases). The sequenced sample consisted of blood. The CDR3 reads CASSPSSGPIEKLFF. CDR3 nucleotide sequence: TGTGCCAGCAGTCCCTCCTCAGGGCCCATTGAAAAACTGTTTTTT.